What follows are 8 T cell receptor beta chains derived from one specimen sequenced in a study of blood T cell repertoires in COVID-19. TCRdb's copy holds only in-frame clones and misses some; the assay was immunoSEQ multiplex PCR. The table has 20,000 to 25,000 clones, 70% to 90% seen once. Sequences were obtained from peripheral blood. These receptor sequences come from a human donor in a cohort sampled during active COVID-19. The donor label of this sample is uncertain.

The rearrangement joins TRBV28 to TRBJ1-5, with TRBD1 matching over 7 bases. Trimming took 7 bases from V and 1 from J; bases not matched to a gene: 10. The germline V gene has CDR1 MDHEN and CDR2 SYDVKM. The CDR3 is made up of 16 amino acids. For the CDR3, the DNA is TGTGCCAGCAAGTCATTAGAGACAGGGAGCAATCAGCCCCAGCATTTT. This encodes CASKSLETGSNQPQHF.

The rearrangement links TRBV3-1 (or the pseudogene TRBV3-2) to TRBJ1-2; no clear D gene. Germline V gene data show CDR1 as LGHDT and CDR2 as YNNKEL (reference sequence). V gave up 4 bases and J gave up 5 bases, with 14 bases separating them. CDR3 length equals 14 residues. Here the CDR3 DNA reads TGTGCCAGCAGCCCCCGGCGGGGAGGATATGGCTACACCTTC. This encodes CASSPRRGGYGYTF.

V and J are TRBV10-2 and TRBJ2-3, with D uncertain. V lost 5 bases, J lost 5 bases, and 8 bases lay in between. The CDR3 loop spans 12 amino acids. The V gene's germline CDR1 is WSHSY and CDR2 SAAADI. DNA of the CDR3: TGCGCCAGCAGTTCAGGTCGAGATACGCAGTATTTT. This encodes CASSSGRDTQYF.

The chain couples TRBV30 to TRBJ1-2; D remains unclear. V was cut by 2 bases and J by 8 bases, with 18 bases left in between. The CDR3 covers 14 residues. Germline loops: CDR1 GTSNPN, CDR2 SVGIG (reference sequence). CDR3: CAWSRGPAIGGYTF. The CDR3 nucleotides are TGTGCCTGGAGTCGAGGCCCAGCTATCGGGGGCTACACCTTC.

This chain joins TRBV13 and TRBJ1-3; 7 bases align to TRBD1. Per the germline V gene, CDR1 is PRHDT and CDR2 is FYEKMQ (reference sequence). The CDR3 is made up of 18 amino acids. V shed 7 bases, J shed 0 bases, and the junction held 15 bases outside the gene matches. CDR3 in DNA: TGTGCCAGCAAGGGGACAGCTCTTCCGGTGGGCTCTGGAAACACCATATATTTT. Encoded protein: CASKGTALPVGSGNTIYF. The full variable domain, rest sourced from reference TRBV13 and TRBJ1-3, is AAGVIQSPRHLIKEKRETATLKCYPIPRHDTVYWYQQGPGQDPQFLISFYEKMQSDKGSIPDRFSAQQFSDYHSELNMSSLELGDSALYFCASKGTALPVGSGNTIYFGEGSWLTVV.

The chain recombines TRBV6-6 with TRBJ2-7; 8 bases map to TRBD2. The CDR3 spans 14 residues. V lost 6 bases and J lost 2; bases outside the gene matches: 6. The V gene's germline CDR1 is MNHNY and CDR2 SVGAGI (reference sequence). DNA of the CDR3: TGTGCCAGCAGCCTGACTAGCGTACCCTACGAGCAGTACTTC. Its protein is CASSLTSVPYEQYF.

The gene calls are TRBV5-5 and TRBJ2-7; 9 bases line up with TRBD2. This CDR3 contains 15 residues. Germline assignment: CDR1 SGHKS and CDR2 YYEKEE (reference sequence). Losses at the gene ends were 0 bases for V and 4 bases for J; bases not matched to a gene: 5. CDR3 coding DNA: TGTGCCAGCAGCTTGGGACTAGCGGAGTCTTACGAGCAGTACTTC. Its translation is CASSLGLAESYEQYF. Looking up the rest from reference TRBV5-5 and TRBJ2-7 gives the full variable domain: DAGVTQSPTHLIKTRGQQVTLRCSPISGHKSVSWYQQVLGQGPQFIFQYYEKEERGRGNFPDRFSARQFPNYSSELNVNALLLGDSALYLCASSLGLAESYEQYFGPGTRLTVT.

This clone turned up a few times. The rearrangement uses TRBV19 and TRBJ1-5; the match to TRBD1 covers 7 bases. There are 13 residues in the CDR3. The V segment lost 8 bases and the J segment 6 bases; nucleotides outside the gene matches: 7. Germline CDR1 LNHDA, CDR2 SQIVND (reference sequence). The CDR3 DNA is TGTGCCAGTGCGAAACAGGGGAGTCAGCCCCAGCATTTT. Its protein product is CASAKQGSQPQHF. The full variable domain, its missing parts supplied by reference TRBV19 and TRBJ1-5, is DGGITQSPKYLFRKEGQNVTLSCEQNLNHDAMYWYRQDPGQGLRLIYYSQIVNDFQKGDIAEGYSVSREKKESFPLTVTSAQKNPTAFYLCASAKQGSQPQHFGDGTRLSIL.